This is a list of T cell receptor beta chains from one sample in a study of cytomegalovirus exposure and HLA in healthy donors. The method was immunoSEQ multiplex PCR; TCRdb's version includes in-frame clones alone and lacks a portion of them. This sample carries around 90,000 clones, roughly 84% of them seen once, and the ten largest clones take under 3%. Material for sequencing was PBMCs. The origin of the receptors is a man under 40 in good health and CMV-seronegative. Each CDR3 is given with its conserved first and last residue. The D gene is left open where the match is weak. Clone size is not always given. Where it is, it says once, few, many or a class for expanded clones.

J gene,D gene,clone size,V gene,CDR3 length,CDR3 protein,CDR3 DNA
TRBJ2-3,TRBD2,few,TRBV28,17,CASSLSASGGAEDTQYF,TGTGCCAGCAGTTTATCGGCTAGCGGGGGGGCCGAAGATACGCAGTATTTT
TRBJ1-1,TRBD1,.,TRBV25-1,13,CASSWTGDTEAFF,TGTGCCAGCAGCTGGACAGGGGACACTGAAGCTTTCTTT
TRBJ1-4,.,.,TRBV6-6,15,CASSQTAATNEKLFF,TGTGCCAGCAGCCAAACAGCAGCAACTAATGAAAAACTGTTTTTT
TRBJ1-2,.,.,TRBV15,16,CATSRDGWEGVRGYTF,TGTGCCACCAGCAGAGATGGCTGGGAGGGTGTCCGCGGCTACACCTTC
TRBJ2-5,TRBD1,.,TRBV7-2,17,CASSLAGQGVAQETQYF,TGTGCCAGCAGCTTAGCTGGACAGGGGGTGGCACAAGAGACCCAGTACTTC
TRBJ1-2,.,.,TRBV28,15,CASRSSTGLLYGYTF,TGTGCCAGCAGATCCTCGACAGGTTTATTGTATGGCTACACCTTC
TRBJ2-3,.,once,TRBV5-1,14,CASSLPQYTDTQYF,TGCGCCAGCAGCTTGCCGCAGTACACAGATACGCAGTATTTT
TRBJ1-1,.,once,TRBV18,18,CASSPLAPGGNMNTEAFF,TGTGCCAGCTCACCACTTGCCCCAGGAGGTAACATGAACACTGAAGCTTTCTTT
TRBJ1-1,.,.,TRBV5-1,11,CASRENTEAFF,TGCGCCAGCCGAGAAAACACTGAAGCTTTCTTT
TRBJ2-7,TRBD1,.,TRBV11-3,15,CASSFLGQGFHEQYF,TGTGCCAGCAGCTTTTTGGGACAGGGGTTTCACGAGCAGTACTTC
TRBJ2-1,TRBD2,.,TRBV6-4,15,CASSVIAGGHNEQFF,TGTGCCAGCAGTGTAATAGCGGGGGGGCATAATGAGCAGTTCTTC
TRBJ2-3,TRBD1,.,TRBV4-3,15,CASSQGDRTADTQYF,TGCGCCAGCAGCCAAGGGGACAGGACGGCAGATACGCAGTATTTT
TRBJ1-5,.,.,TRBV19,16,CASSITWGFGDQPQHF,TGTGCCAGTAGCATAACGTGGGGTTTCGGGGATCAGCCCCAGCATTTT
TRBJ1-1,TRBD1,few,TRBV4-1,16,CASSQRSDRDITEAFF,TGCGCCAGCAGCCAAAGATCGGACAGGGACATAACTGAAGCTTTCTTT
TRBJ2-6,.,few,TRBV5-6,19,CASSLDGGAAWTGANVLTF,TGTGCCAGCAGCTTGGATGGAGGGGCAGCGTGGACTGGGGCCAACGTCCTGACTTTC
TRBJ1-3,TRBD1,.,TRBV2,13,CASSGTAGNTIYF,TGTGCCAGCAGCGGGACAGCAGGAAACACCATATATTTT
TRBJ2-3,TRBD2,once,TRBV6-5,15,CASSYGGVGTDTQYF,TGTGCCAGCAGCTACGGGGGGGTCGGCACAGATACGCAGTATTTT
TRBJ2-7,TRBD1,.,TRBV29-1,14,CSVWRGQGDYEQYF,TGCAGCGTTTGGAGGGGACAGGGTGACTACGAGCAGTACTTC
TRBJ1-2,TRBD1,.,TRBV4-3,16,CASSQVGTGANYGYTF,TGCGCCAGCAGCCAAGTGGGGACAGGGGCTAACTATGGCTACACCTTC
TRBJ2-5,.,.,TRBV2,11,CASSVLETQYF,TGCGCCAGCAGTGTCTTAGAGACCCAGTACTTC
TRBJ1-6,.,few,TRBV7-9,18,CASSLVVGGIPANSPLHF,TGTGCCAGCAGCTTAGTAGTTGGCGGAATCCCTGCTAATTCACCCCTCCACTTT
TRBJ1-5,.,.,TRBV19,16,CASSSRTPISNQPQHF,TGTGCCAGTAGTAGTCGTACACCGATTAGCAATCAGCCCCAGCATTTT
TRBJ1-1,.,.,TRBV2,11,CASRQGTEAFF,TGTGCCAGCAGACAGGGAACTGAAGCTTTCTTT
TRBJ1-1,.,few,TRBV7-9,12,CASTVSNTEAFF,TGTGCCAGCACCGTGTCCAACACTGAAGCTTTCTTT
TRBJ1-6,.,once,TRBV11-3,14,CASRPTGVNSPLHF,TGTGCCAGCAGACCCACGGGAGTCAATTCACCCCTCCACTTT
TRBJ1-2,TRBD1,.,TRBV6-5,14,CASSRDGQEFSYTF,TGTGCCAGCAGTAGGGACGGACAGGAATTTAGCTACACCTTC
TRBJ2-4,.,few,TRBV30,17,CAWTPYGRQLAKNIQYF,TGTGCCTGGACACCTTACGGCAGACAACTAGCCAAAAACATTCAGTACTTC
TRBJ1-1,TRBD1,.,TRBV30,13,CAWSVRQGTEAFF,TGTGCCTGGAGTGTTCGACAGGGGACTGAAGCTTTCTTT
TRBJ2-2,.,.,TRBV19,11,CLSGFTGELFF,TGTTTATCCGGTTTCACCGGGGAGCTGTTTTTT
TRBJ2-7,.,once,TRBV7-2,12,CAIPTGFGEQYF,TGTGCCATACCGACGGGGTTCGGCGAGCAGTACTTC
TRBJ2-1,.,few,TRBV29-1,14,CSVERGVGYNEQFF,TGCAGCGTTGAGCGGGGAGTGGGGTACAATGAGCAGTTCTTC
TRBJ1-1,.,.,TRBV4-2,12,CASSQDRAEAFF,TGTGCCAGCAGCCAAGATCGGGCTGAAGCTTTCTTT
TRBJ2-3,TRBD1,.,TRBV2,16,CASKKDRGGETDTQYF,TGTGCCAGCAAAAAGGACAGGGGAGGGGAGACAGATACGCAGTATTTT
TRBJ1-5,.,.,TRBV6-1,14,CASSVSVTNQPQHF,TGTGCCAGCAGTGTATCAGTGACAAATCAGCCCCAGCATTTT
TRBJ1-4,.,.,TRBV10-3,16,CAISESRGGTNEKLFF,TGTGCCATCAGTGAGTCGCGGGGGGGCACTAATGAAAAACTGTTTTTT
TRBJ1-2,.,once,TRBV30,15,CAWSVRRSRADGYTF,TGTGCCTGGAGTGTACGTCGGAGCAGGGCCGATGGCTACACCTTC
TRBJ1-5,.,.,TRBV28,15,CASSLVQGGNQPQHF,TGTGCCAGCAGTTTAGTCCAGGGTGGCAATCAGCCCCAGCATTTT
TRBJ1-3,.,few,TRBV10-3,16,CAISRGGRGHGNTIYF,TGTGCCATCAGTAGGGGTGGCAGGGGCCATGGAAACACCATATATTTT
TRBJ2-2,.,.,TRBV5-1,14,CASSLGGDTGELFF,TGCGCCAGCAGCTTGGGGGGGGACACCGGGGAGCTGTTTTTT
TRBJ2-2,.,.,TRBV7-2,16,CASSPRRGAVSGELFF,TGTGCCAGCAGCCCCCGTAGGGGTGCTGTCTCCGGGGAGCTGTTTTTT
TRBJ1-4,.,.,TRBV6-5,14,CASSRQASNEKLFF,TGTGCCAGCAGCCGACAGGCTTCTAATGAAAAACTGTTTTTT
TRBJ2-7,.,.,TRBV27,14,CASSLQIGVYEQYF,TGTGCCAGCAGTTTACAGATCGGGGTCTACGAGCAGTACTTC